The rows below give T cell receptor beta chains drawn from one sample of a study of identical twins. TCRdb re-derived calls from the 5' RACE reads in MiXCR, one entry per CDR3 protein. The data hold 1.5 million to 2 million distinct CDR3 sequences, with roughly a third observed a single time. The sample was cord blood. These receptors originate from a newborn girl in good health. Each CDR3 is given with its conserved first and last residue. D genes are given only for firm matches. Size tells how often a clone was seen (once, few, many) or the class of an expanded clone, and some rows leave it out.

TRBJ2-4 | few | TRBV20-1 | TRBD2 | TGCAGTGCTAGTCCCACTAGCGGGAGGGCAAAAAACATTCAGTACTTC | CSASPTSGRAKNIQYF
TRBJ2-7 | . | TRBV7-6 | . | TGTGCCAGCAGCTTAGTAGGGGGTTATGGGGCTCTCTCCTACGAGCAGTACTTC | CASSLVGGYGALSYEQYF
TRBJ2-1 | few | TRBV7-2 | TRBD2 | TGTGCCAGCCATAGCGGGATCAACTACAATGAGCAGTTCTTC | CASHSGINYNEQFF
TRBJ1-1 | once | TRBV20-1 | . | TGCAGAGGAGTATGGGGGACTGAAGCTTTCTTT | CRGVWGTEAFF
TRBJ2-3 | few | TRBV5-1 | . | TGCGCCACCCGAGCGGCATCATCGGATACGCAGTATTTT | CATRAASSDTQYF
TRBJ2-1 | . | TRBV4-1 | TRBD2 | TGCGCCAGCAGCCAACAACCCCCGGGACTAGCGTACAATGAGCAGTTCTTC | CASSQQPPGLAYNEQFF
TRBJ2-1 | many | TRBV5-1 | . | TGCGCCAGCAGCTTGTTTGCGGTCTCCTACAATGAGCAGTTCTTC | CASSLFAVSYNEQFF
TRBJ2-7 | few | TRBV19 | TRBD1 | TGTGCCAGTAGTATTCCCGGGACAGGACCCTACGAGCAGTACTTC | CASSIPGTGPYEQYF
TRBJ2-4 | . | TRBV19 | TRBD1 | TGTGCCAGTAGCTTCAGGGGGAGAGCCAAAAACATTCAGTACTTC | CASSFRGRAKNIQYF
TRBJ2-3 | few | TRBV28 | . | TGTGCCTGCAGTTTATGGCCAGATACGCAGTATTTT | CACSLWPDTQYF
TRBJ1-2 | few | TRBV27 | . | TGTGCCAGCAGTTTAAGAGGGGTGGTTCTTAACTATGGCTACACCTTC | CASSLRGVVLNYGYTF
TRBJ2-3 | . | TRBV6-6 | TRBD2 | TGTGCCAGCAGTAACGGACTAGCGGGAGTGGTAGATACGCAGTATTTT | CASSNGLAGVVDTQYF
TRBJ1-3 | . | TRBV12-3/TRBV12-4 | . | TGTGCCAGCAGTTTCGCCCAGGGCGCTGGGGACACCATATATTTT | CASSFAQGAGDTIYF
TRBJ2-1 | . | TRBV12-3/TRBV12-4 | TRBD2 | TGTGCCAGCATTCCTCCGGGACTAGCGGGGAACTCCTACAATGAGCAGTTCTTC | CASIPPGLAGNSYNEQFF
TRBJ1-2 | . | TRBV20-1 | . | TGCAGTGCTAGAGTGCAGACTAACTATGGCTACACCTTC | CSARVQTNYGYTF
TRBJ2-7 | few | TRBV20-1 | TRBD2 | TGCAGTGCTAGCACCGGGACTAGCGGAACCTACGAGCAGTACTTC | CSASTGTSGTYEQYF
TRBJ2-1 | few | TRBV7-2 | TRBD2 | TGTGCCAGCAGCCTAATTCCTAGCGGGGGGGCCAATGAGCAGTTCTTC | CASSLIPSGGANEQFF
TRBJ2-7 | . | TRBV5-1 | TRBD2 | TGCGCCAGCAGCGGTGGACTAGCGGGAGTGAACCACGAGCAGTACTTC | CASSGGLAGVNHEQYF
TRBJ2-3 | . | TRBV20-1 | TRBD2 | TGCAGTGCTAGAGATGGCGGGGGGGTGGGAGATACGCAGTATTTT | CSARDGGGVGDTQYF
TRBJ2-1 | few | TRBV5-1 | . | TGCGCCAGCAGCTTACAGGGATGGGATGAGCAGTTCTTC | CASSLQGWDEQFF
TRBJ2-2 | . | TRBV20-1 | TRBD2 | TGCAGTGCTAGTGGCAAGCGGGGGGGCGCCGGGGAGCTGTTTTTT | CSASGKRGGAGELFF
TRBJ1-1 | . | TRBV6-1 | TRBD1 | TGTGCCAGCAGGGGACAGGGAAAGAACACTGAAGCTTTCTTT | CASRGQGKNTEAFF
TRBJ2-1 | . | TRBV7-9 | TRBD1 | TGTGCCAGCAGCCAAGGGGGACAGGGAAGCAATGAGCAGTTCTTC | CASSQGGQGSNEQFF
TRBJ2-6 | once | TRBV4-1 | . | TGCGCCAGCAGTTTCGGACAGCGAAACTCTGGGGCCAACGTCCTGACTTTC | CASSFGQRNSGANVLTF
TRBJ1-1 | few | TRBV7-2 | . | TGTGCCAGCAGCCTGCACCGGGCAGGCACTGAAGCTTTCTTT | CASSLHRAGTEAFF
TRBJ2-3 | many | TRBV20-1 | TRBD2 | TGCAGTGCTAGAGGGAGGGAGGGTAGCACAGATACGCAGTATTTT | CSARGREGSTDTQYF
TRBJ1-4 | . | TRBV25-1 | . | TGTGCCAGCAGTGAATTCGGGGAGGGTTATAATGAAAAACTGTTTTTT | CASSEFGEGYNEKLFF
TRBJ2-3 | few | TRBV20-1 | TRBD1 | TGCAGTGCCACCGACAGGGGTGGGGATACGCAGTATTTT | CSATDRGGDTQYF
TRBJ2-3 | few | TRBV12-3/TRBV12-4 | TRBD2 | TGTGCCAGCAGTTCGGGGACTAGGGGCAGCACAGATACGCAGTATTTT | CASSSGTRGSTDTQYF
TRBJ2-7 | few | TRBV14 | TRBD2 | TGTGCCAGCAGCCAAGCCGGGACTAGCTTCCACGAGCAGTACTTC | CASSQAGTSFHEQYF
TRBJ1-2 | . | TRBV20-1 | . | TGCAGTGCTAGAGATCCTCGGGGGAGCTACACCTTC | CSARDPRGSYTF
TRBJ2-3 | few | TRBV7-2 | . | TGTGCCAGCAGCTTAGTCCTGGGGCCAGATACGCAGTATTTT | CASSLVLGPDTQYF
TRBJ1-4 | . | TRBV4-1 | . | TGCGCCAGCAGCCAAGAGGGGGGGACCTTACAAAAACTGTTTTTT | CASSQEGGTLQKLFF
TRBJ1-2 | . | TRBV5-6 | TRBD1 | TGTGCCAGCAGCTCGCAAAGGACAGGGTGGGATGGCTACACCTTC | CASSSQRTGWDGYTF
TRBJ2-7 | once | TRBV5-1 | . | TGCGCCAGCGGAAATGGGGGCTACGAGCAGTACTTC | CASGNGGYEQYF
TRBJ2-1 | . | TRBV19 | TRBD2 | TGTGCCAGTAAGACTAGCGGGATTGGCTATGAGCAGTTCTTC | CASKTSGIGYEQFF
TRBJ2-5 | . | TRBV20-1 | TRBD2 | TGCAGTGCTAGACCGTCAAGGACTAGCGGGAGGGGTAAAGAGCAGTACTTC | CSARPSRTSGRGKEQYF
TRBJ1-1 | few | TRBV5-1 | . | TGCGCCAGCAGCTTAAGGGGGGAGGGATACACTGAAGCTTTCTTT | CASSLRGEGYTEAFF
TRBJ2-3 | . | TRBV5-1 | . | TGCGCCAGCAGCGAGCACACAGATACGCAGTATTTT | CASSEHTDTQYF
TRBJ1-2 | . | TRBV6-5 | . | TGTGCCAGCAGTTACTCTGCCGATCATGGCTACACCTTC | CASSYSADHGYTF
TRBJ1-4 | few | TRBV7-6 | TRBD1 | TGTGCCAGCAGCTCGGGACAGGGTCTTAATGAAAAACTGTTTTTT | CASSSGQGLNEKLFF